A selection of T cell receptor beta chains follows, all from one sample in a study of T cell responses to AZD1222 COVID-19 vaccine. Data came from immunoSEQ multiplex PCR; TCRdb stores just in-frame clones and leaves some out. This sample yields approximately 150,000 clones, of which about 92% are seen a single time; under 2% belongs to the top ten. Sequences were derived from peripheral blood, sampled 28 days after the second AZD1222 dose. These receptors were taken from an adult who received the AZD1222 COVID-19 vaccine. The CDR3 runs from the conserved cysteine through the conserved F or W. The D gene is left open where the match is weak. Not every row has a clone size; where given, it reads once, few, many or a size class.

D gene | clone size | J gene | V gene | CDR3 protein | CDR3 DNA
NA | NA | TRBJ2-7 | TRBV11-2 | CASSPGPAYEQYF | TGTGCCAGCAGCCCCGGACCCGCCTACGAGCAGTACTTC
NA | NA | TRBJ2-1 | TRBV19 | CASSPLADEQFF | TGTGCCAGTAGCCCCCTGGCGGATGAGCAGTTCTTC
TRBD1 | once | TRBJ1-2 | TRBV11-2 | CASSLEGQTGYTF | TGTGCCAGCAGCTTAGAGGGACAGACGGGCTACACCTTC
TRBD1 | NA | TRBJ1-1 | TRBV5-4 | CASSSLTGGNTEAFF | TGTGCCAGCAGCTCCCTCACAGGGGGCAACACTGAAGCTTTCTTT
TRBD1 | NA | TRBJ1-2 | TRBV6-6 | CASRAGQADYGYTF | TGTGCCAGCAGAGCGGGACAGGCAGACTATGGCTACACCTTC
NA | NA | TRBJ1-3 | TRBV4-3 | CASSQVEGRRDTIYF | TGCGCCAGCAGCCAAGTTGAGGGGAGGAGAGACACCATATATTTT
NA | NA | TRBJ2-7 | TRBV27 | CASSFSLGETVYEQYF | TGTGCCAGCAGTTTTTCCTTGGGGGAGACAGTCTACGAGCAGTACTTC
TRBD2 | few | TRBJ2-7 | TRBV6-1 | CASSEPGGAESSYEQYF | TGTGCCAGCAGTGAACCGGGGGGGGCAGAGTCCTCCTACGAGCAGTACTTC
NA | NA | TRBJ1-6 | TRBV6-5 | CASSRMSSYNSPLHF | TGTGCCAGCAGCCGCATGAGCTCCTATAATTCACCCCTCCACTTT
NA | few | TRBJ1-5 | TRBV6-6 | CASSPSNGNQTPQHF | TGTGCCAGCAGTCCATCGAACGGGAATCAAACGCCCCAGCATTTT
TRBD2 | NA | TRBJ2-7 | TRBV7-9 | CASSRTSGSYEQYF | TGTGCCAGCAGCCGGACTAGCGGGAGCTACGAGCAGTACTTC
NA | NA | TRBJ2-2 | TRBV6-4 | CASSESGRSNTGELFF | TGTGCCAGCAGTGAGAGTGGCCGATCGAACACCGGGGAGCTGTTTTTT
NA | NA | TRBJ1-5 | TRBV4-1 | CASSQDEYQPQHF | TGCGCCAGCAGCCAAGATGAATATCAGCCCCAGCATTTT
TRBD1 | NA | TRBJ1-2 | TRBV6-5 | CASSTQGSNYGYTF | TGTGCCAGCAGTACACAGGGGTCTAACTATGGCTACACCTTC
TRBD2 | NA | TRBJ2-7 | TRBV7-9 | CASSKLAGASEQYF | TGTGCCAGCAGCAAACTAGCGGGAGCTTCCGAGCAGTACTTC
NA | NA | TRBJ1-1 | TRBV10-3 | CATRSDTEAFF | TGTGCCACGAGGTCGGACACTGAAGCTTTCTTT
NA | once | TRBJ2-1 | TRBV6-2/TRBV6-3 | CASSWAFGGVYNEQFF | TGTGCCAGCAGTTGGGCTTTTGGCGGTGTTTACAATGAGCAGTTCTTC
NA | NA | TRBJ2-5 | TRBV7-2 | CASSPWASETQYF | TGTGCCAGCAGCCCTTGGGCGTCGGAGACCCAGTACTTC
NA | NA | TRBJ2-6 | TRBV5-6 | CASSLSSGANVLTF | TGTGCCAGCAGCCTATCCTCTGGGGCCAACGTCCTGACTTTC
NA | NA | TRBJ1-6 | TRBV7-2 | CASTRQSSYNSPLHF | TGTGCCAGCACTAGACAGAGCTCCTATAATTCACCCCTCCACTTT
TRBD2 | NA | TRBJ2-3 | TRBV4-1 | CASSQGTSGRGAPTHGTQYF | TGCGCCAGCAGCCAAGGGACTAGCGGGAGGGGGGCCCCCACACACGGTACGCAGTATTTT
NA | NA | TRBJ2-3 | TRBV18 | CASSPPGPDTQYF | TGTGCCAGCTCACCACCGGGTCCAGATACGCAGTATTTT
NA | NA | TRBJ1-6 | TRBV25-1 | CAIFTPLHF | TGTGCCATCTTCACACCCCTCCACTTT
TRBD1 | NA | TRBJ1-1 | TRBV19 | CASNPQGVGEAFF | TGTGCCAGTAACCCACAGGGGGTGGGTGAAGCTTTCTTT
NA | NA | TRBJ1-5 | TRBV3-1/TRBV3-2 | CASSQGTPGYQPQHF | TGTGCCAGCAGCCAAGGGACGCCGGGATACCAGCCCCAGCATTTT
TRBD1 | once | TRBJ1-5 | TRBV24-1 | CATSGTGGEQPQHF | TGTGCCACCAGCGGGACAGGGGGTGAGCAGCCCCAGCATTTT
TRBD2 | NA | TRBJ2-1 | TRBV7-8 | CASSLAGTSGGYPGQFF | TGTGCCAGCAGCTTAGCAGGGACTAGCGGGGGGTACCCAGGGCAGTTCTTC
NA | NA | TRBJ1-1 | TRBV28 | CASILGRLGEAFF | TGTGCCAGCATCCTAGGGAGGCTGGGCGAAGCTTTCTTT
TRBD1 | NA | TRBJ1-2 | TRBV5-4 | CASSSGTGRIYGYTF | TGTGCCAGCAGCTCCGGGACAGGGAGAATCTATGGCTACACCTTC
NA | NA | TRBJ2-7 | TRBV5-8 | CASRDGAYEQYF | TGTGCCAGCCGGGACGGAGCCTACGAGCAGTACTTC
TRBD2 | NA | TRBJ2-1 | TRBV5-1 | CASSPRTSGYNEQFF | TGCGCCAGCAGCCCTCGGACTAGCGGATACAATGAGCAGTTCTTC
NA | NA | TRBJ1-2 | TRBV2 | CASSDPSTANYGYTF | TGTGCCAGCAGTGATCCTTCGACTGCAAACTATGGCTACACCTTC
NA | NA | TRBJ2-1 | TRBV7-2 | CASSLAAGLVNEQFF | TGTGCCAGCAGCTTAGCGGCAGGGTTGGTGAATGAGCAGTTCTTC
TRBD1 | NA | TRBJ1-5 | TRBV7-3 | CASSLRETGGSRKGQPQHF | TGTGCCAGCAGCCTGCGCGAGACAGGGGGTTCAAGGAAGGGTCAGCCCCAGCATTTT
TRBD2 | NA | TRBJ2-3 | TRBV7-2 | CASSLKASAGATDTQYF | TGTGCCAGCAGCCTAAAAGCCTCGGCGGGAGCGACAGATACGCAGTATTTT
NA | few | TRBJ1-3 | TRBV4-3 | CASSQDLGTISGNTIYF | TGCGCCAGCAGCCAAGATTTGGGGACAATCTCTGGAAACACCATATATTTT
NA | NA | TRBJ2-7 | TRBV9 | CASSAGLEVSYEQYF | TGTGCCAGCAGCGCGGGACTCGAGGTTTCCTACGAGCAGTACTTC
NA | NA | TRBJ2-7 | TRBV19 | CASKIQAASLEQYF | TGTGCCAGTAAAATTCAGGCGGCTTCCCTCGAGCAGTACTTC